This T cell receptor (beta chain) was retrieved from a study of CD8+ T cells in alopecia areata. This clone has more than one count but fewer than ten. The CDR3 covers 15 residues. Germline values: CDR1 GTSNPN, CDR2 SVGIG (reference sequence). V was trimmed by 0 bases and J by 1 base, leaving 11 bases between them. In each case, RNA was isolated and then reverse transcribed into cDNA as the sequencing template. Generated by immunoSEQ multiplex PCR, the TCRdb table keeps only in-frame clones and is missing some. The sample records over 150,000 clones, roughly 50% being singletons. As for treatment: oral pan-JAK inhibitor, 5-10 mg twice daily.

The clonotype originates from a human donor with alopecia areata. This sequence joins TRBV30 and TRBJ2-3, with D uncertain. The sequencing used CD8+ T cells sorted from blood, collected at week 24, from a patient treated with tofacitinib. The CDR3 bases are TGTGCCTGGAGTGTAAGGGAATACGGCACAGATACGCAGTATTTT. It is translated as CAWSVREYGTDTQYF.